These 17 T cell receptor beta chains originate from one sample sequenced in a study of blood T cell repertoires in COVID-19. The assay was immunoSEQ multiplex PCR, and TCRdb's table has in-frame clones only and misses some. The sample consists of under 400,000 clones, roughly 86% of them appearing once. Sample: PBMCs or T cells enriched from blood (not recorded which). The receptor source for this set is a woman younger than 45 who had been exposed to COVID-19.

This chain uses TRBV5-1 with TRBJ2-2; TRBD1 agrees at 9 bases. This CDR3 is built from 16 residues. J gave up 6 bases and V 4 bases, and 10 bases lay outside the gene matches. The germline gives CDR1 SGHRS, CDR2 YFSETQ. CDR3 in amino acids: CASSPGDRAWSGELFF. In DNA form, the CDR3 reads TGCGCCAGCAGCCCGGGGGACAGGGCGTGGTCCGGGGAGCTGTTTTTT.

The chain has TRBV7-8 and TRBJ1-2, with a tentative D call TRBD1 (6 bases). The germline V and J ends were trimmed by 1 base and 2 bases, with 11 bases remaining between them. From germline, CDR1 is SGHVS and CDR2 FQNEAQ. This CDR3 has 15 amino acids. This CDR3 reads CASSLVGTPNYGYTF. CDR3 nucleotide sequence: TGTGCCAGCAGCTTAGTTGGGACACCAAACTATGGCTACACCTTC.

In this sample, this clone turned up a few times. This CDR3 reads CASSRDGQVQNNSPLHF. DNA for the CDR3: TGTGCCAGCAGCCGAGATGGACAGGTCCAAAATAATTCACCCCTCCACTTT. The gene calls are TRBV6-6 and TRBJ1-6, with TRBD1 identical over 7 bases. The CDR3 has 17 amino acids. CDR1 is MNHNY and CDR2 is SVGAGI in the germline V gene (reference sequence). The junction had 13 bases not matched to a gene; V was cut back by 6 bases and J by 5 bases.

The chain recombines TRBV7-9 with TRBJ2-1; weak D call: TRBD1 (5 bases). The CDR3 has 16 amino acids. Germline V gene lookup returns CDR1 SEHNR and CDR2 FQNEAQ (reference sequence). V shed 5 bases and J shed 1 base, with 15 bases lying between them. The CDR3 DNA reads as TGTGCCAGCAGCCCCTCAGGGATGGGGTCCTACAATGAGCAGTTCTTC. Its translation is CASSPSGMGSYNEQFF. Filled out from reference TRBV7-9 and TRBJ2-1, the complete variable domain reads DTGVSQNPRHKITKRGQNVTFRCDPISEHNRLYWYRQTLGQGPEFLTYFQNEAQLEKSRLLSDRFSAERPKGSFSTLEIQRTEQGDSAMYLCASSPSGMGSYNEQFFGPGTRLTVL.

The genes are TRBV28 and TRBJ2-7; TRBD1 matches at 7 bases. The V and J ends lost 4 bases and 0 bases, in that order; junction bases with no gene match: 0. The CDR3 spans 13 residues. Germline CDR1 reads MDHEN; CDR2 reads SYDVKM. The CDR3 coding sequence is TGTGCCAGCAGTTGGGACAGCTCCTACGAGCAGTACTTC. Translated: CASSWDSSYEQYF.

The V and J genes are TRBV6-5 and TRBJ1-2; 10 bases are shared with TRBD1. J lost 5 bases, V lost 8 bases, and 11 bases had no gene match. Germline CDR1 and CDR2: MNHEY and SVGAGI. This CDR3 spans 15 amino acids. This chain's CDR3 is CASQRQGATLYGYTF. CDR3 coding DNA: TGTGCCAGCCAGAGACAGGGGGCAACCCTTTATGGCTACACCTTC.

This chain connects TRBV10-1 to TRBJ2-2; 12 positions agree with TRBD1. Trimming removed 5 bases from V and 6 bases from J; junction bases left unmatched: 13. The CDR3 has 18 residues. The germline V gene has CDR1 WNHNN and CDR2 SYGVQD (reference sequence). In DNA form, the CDR3 reads TGCGCCAGCAGTCGGTCTCCGGGACAGGGGGCTTTTGCCGGGGAGCTGTTTTTT. Protein: CASSRSPGQGAFAGELFF.

This sequence joins TRBV6-5 and TRBJ2-2, with 7 bases lining up with TRBD1. The J segment lost 6 bases and the V segment lost 2 bases, leaving 9 bases of the junction unmatched. Germline CDR1 reads MNHEY; CDR2 reads SVGAGI. CDR3 length: 16 residues. CDR3 protein: CASSYVGDRAAGELFF. CDR3 sequence (DNA): TGTGCCAGCAGTTACGTAGGAGACAGGGCCGCCGGGGAGCTGTTTTTT.

This rearrangement joins TRBV10-1 to TRBJ2-1; 8 bases are a match to TRBD2. Trimming removed 0 bases from V and 6 bases from J; junction bases left unmatched: 7. This CDR3 region has 16 residues. The germline V gene has CDR1 WNHNN and CDR2 SYGVQD (reference sequence). Here the CDR3 reads CASSESGREGLNEQFF. The CDR3 region has the DNA TGCGCCAGCAGTGAGTCGGGTCGGGAGGGCCTCAATGAGCAGTTCTTC.

This clone occurred a few times. This chain connects TRBV18 to TRBJ1-1; 10 nucleotides align to TRBD1. Germline values: CDR1 KGHSH, CDR2 LQKENI. The J segment lost 1 base and the V segment lost 6 bases, leaving 2 bases of the junction unmatched. This CDR3 region has 14 residues. The CDR3 DNA sequence: TGTGCCAGCTCGAGGGACAGGGGGAACACTGAAGCTTTCTTT. Protein sequence: CASSRDRGNTEAFF.

CDR3: CASSSRTTNEKLFF. CDR3 bases: TGTGCCAGCAGTTCCAGAACAACTAATGAAAAACTGTTTTTT. The chain couples TRBV27 to TRBJ1-4; D remains unclear. The V and J ends lost 4 bases and 0 bases respectively, with 6 bases between them. The germline CDR1 and CDR2 sequences are MNHEY and SMNVEV (reference sequence). CDR3 length: 14 amino acids.

The chain couples TRBV10-1 to TRBJ2-2, with D possibly being TRBD1 (6 bases). Trimming removed 3 bases at V and 3 bases at J, with 14 bases between. The CDR3 extends over 16 amino acids. Germline V gene lookup returns CDR1 WNHNN and CDR2 SYGVQD (reference sequence). CDR3 nucleotide sequence: TGCGCCAGCAGTGACCTGGGGCAGGGGTACACCGGGGAGCTGTTTTTT. Amino acids: CASSDLGQGYTGELFF.

The chain carries TRBV28 and TRBJ2-5; 10 nucleotides agree with TRBD2. Germline lookup yields CDR1 MDHEN and CDR2 SYDVKM. This CDR3 region has 17 residues. V was clipped by 4 bases and J by 5 bases; unmatched bases: 13. The CDR3 DNA follows: TGTGCCAGCAGTTCCCGCCATGTAGCGGGAGGCAGGGAGACCCAGTACTTC. Translated: CASSSRHVAGGRETQYF.

The chain uses TRBV28 and TRBJ2-1; 10 nucleotides align to TRBD2. After removal of 2 bases from V and 5 bases from J, the junction contained 0 bases not matched to a gene. This CDR3 is built from 14 residues. CDR1 and CDR2 from the germline V gene are MDHEN and SYDVKM. CDR3 DNA sequence: TGTGCCAGCAGTTTACTAGCGGGGGACAATGAGCAGTTCTTC. Translated, it gives CASSLLAGDNEQFF.

The chain has TRBV5-1 and TRBJ2-4, with D uncertain. Germline assignment: CDR1 SGHRS and CDR2 YFSETQ. The CDR3 is 11 amino acids. V was shortened by 1 base and J by 13 bases, with 9 bases between the two germline ends. Here the CDR3 reads CASSLNGPQYF. The CDR3 DNA sequence: TGCGCCAGCAGCTTGAATGGGCCCCAGTACTTC.

Remarks on this clone: Distinct nucleotide sequences in the sample also encode this CDR3. V gene TRBV28 combines with J gene TRBJ1-1; 7 bases are shared with TRBD1. Germline assignment: CDR1 MDHEN and CDR2 SYDVKM. This CDR3 spans 14 amino acids. The J segment lost 2 bases and the V segment lost 4 bases, leaving 4 bases of the junction unmatched. The CDR3 DNA is TGTGCCAGCAGTTCTCCAGGGGGAAACACTGAAGCTTTCTTT. It is translated as CASSSPGGNTEAFF. The whole variable domain, filled in from reference TRBV28 and TRBJ1-1, reads DVKVTQSSRYLVKRTGEKVFLECVQDMDHENMFWYRQDPGLGLRLIYFSYDVKMKEKGDIPEGYSVSREKKERFSLILESASTNQTSMYLCASSSPGGNTEAFFGQGTRLTVV.

The V call is TRBV12-3 or TRBV12-4, the J call TRBJ1-1, with a tentative D call TRBD1 (6 bases). V was cut by 6 bases and J by 11 bases, with 16 bases left in between. The CDR3 spans 12 residues. In DNA form, the CDR3 reads TGTGCCAGCAGGCGTCCCCAGGGGATCGCTTTCTTT. Protein product: CASRRPQGIAFF.